Here is one T cell receptor (beta chain) with its context. Next came a second PCR, run for about 7 to 12 cycles, which used a sample-barcoded 5' primer along with a J-beta primer mix. TCRdb processed the 5' RACE reads anew with MiXCR; each CDR3 protein has one entry. The data contain about 290,000 distinct CDR3 sequences, roughly a quarter of them seen just once; the ten biggest clones take up roughly 28%. This record belongs to a study of blood T cells in healthy people across ages. The germline V gene has CDR1 SGHTA and CDR2 FQGTGA. Trimming cost V 5 bases and J 9 bases; bases outside gene matches: 18. This CDR3 comprises 16 residues.

This rearrangement joins TRBV7-3 to TRBJ2-5, with 7 bases that match TRBD2. Specimen: blood. The TCR comes from a woman in her 70s in good health. As DNA, the CDR3 is TGTGCCAGCAGCCCCCAGGCAATAGCGGGCAAAGCGGCCCAGTACTTC. Translation: CASSPQAIAGKAAQYF.